One and the same sample provided the 2 T cell receptor beta chains below, sequenced in a study of cytomegalovirus exposure and HLA in healthy donors. The PCR ran on 60 Vbeta and 13 Jbeta primers. Sequenced by immunoSEQ multiplex PCR; TCRdb stores in-frame clones only, minus some. Listed are around 210,000 clones; about 1% falls within the top ten. Sequencing was performed on PBMCs. Source of these receptors: a girl aged 2-10 years in good health and CMV-seropositive.

The gene calls are TRBV6-1 and TRBJ2-5; D might be TRBD1 (5 bases). The better agreement between TRBJ2-7 and the DNA end casts doubt on the J call. Germline loops: CDR1 MNHNS, CDR2 SASEGT. This CDR3 has 12 residues. The CDR3 sequence is CASRSTVYEQYF. The CDR3 coding sequence is TGTGCCAGCAGGTCGACAGTCTACGAGCAGTACTTC.

The chain joins TRBV27 to TRBJ1-2; D possibly corresponds to TRBD1 (5 bases). The V gene's germline CDR1 is MNHEY and CDR2 SMNVEV (reference sequence). The CDR3 length is 13 residues. Trimming stripped 2 bases from V and 4 bases from J, with 8 bases between. CDR3 loop: CASSLRQSYGYTF. Written as DNA, the CDR3 is TGTGCCAGCAGTTTAAGACAGTCCTATGGCTACACCTTC.